A single sample is the source of the 13 T cell receptor beta chains below, sequenced in a study of CXCR3-negative and CXCR3-positive naive CD8 T cells. Via 5' RACE with UMI labels, TRB cDNA libraries were prepared. TCRdb re-called the 5' RACE reads; one entry per CDR3 protein, DNA not given. This table lists more than 75,000 distinct CDR3 sequences. General study results and limits: The study found more hydrophobic TRB CDR3s in CXCR3-positive naive cells than in CXCR3-negative naive cells.

Their cognate antigens are unknown. Material for sequencing was naive CXCR3+ CD8+ T cells from blood. The subset here: CD45RO-CCR7+CD27+CD95- naive CD8+ T cells expressing CXCR3 (TNR3+). All receptors derive from a human donor in good health. Some clones in this sample may be carry-over from other donors' samples.

The chain carries TRBV6-5 and TRBJ2-4; the TCRdb call, TRBD2, lacks DNA for checking. CDR3 length: 18 residues. CDR1 and CDR2 from the germline V gene are MNHEY and SVGAGI. CDR3 amino acids: CASSYGPSGSMAKNIQYF.

The CDR3 is CASSATGMYTDYEQYF. The chain recombines TRBV12-3 or TRBV12-4 with TRBJ2-7; the TCRdb D gene call, TRBD1, has no DNA to confirm it. The length of the CDR3 is 16 residues.

The chain uses TRBV28 and TRBJ2-5. CDR3 length: 12 residues. Germline CDR1 reads MDHEN; CDR2 reads SYDVKM. CDR3 in amino acids: CASSLLGETQYF.

V is TRBV12-3 or TRBV12-4 and J is TRBJ1-4; no DNA is available, so the TRBD1 call from TCRdb remains unchecked. CDR3 size: 13 residues. CDR3 loop: CASRAGDFEKLFF.

The chain couples TRBV5-6 to TRBJ1-5; the D call from TCRdb, TRBD1, cannot be confirmed without DNA. Germline CDR1 is SGHDT and CDR2 is YYEEEE. The CDR3 covers 15 residues. CDR3: CASSLFQGYTQPQHF.

The CDR3: CASTEHSGKIQETQYF. The chain couples TRBV6-5 to TRBJ2-5; TCRdb selects TRBD2, and the lack of DNA leaves this call unchecked. This CDR3 is built from 16 residues. Germline assignment: CDR1 MNHEY and CDR2 SVGAGI.

This sequence joins TRBV12-3 or TRBV12-4 and TRBJ2-7. The CDR3 is 14 amino acids. The CDR3 reads CASMESFGVHEQYF.

This sequence joins TRBV20-1 and TRBJ2-7; there is no DNA to check the TCRdb D call of TRBD2. CDR3 length equals 13 residues. Germline V gene lookup returns CDR1 DFQATT and CDR2 SNEGSKA (reference sequence). The CDR3 protein is CSATGTTSYEQYF.

The chain uses TRBV14 and TRBJ2-1; checking the TCRdb D call of TRBD2 is not possible without DNA. The length of the CDR3 is 16 residues. CDR1 SGHDN and CDR2 FVKESK come from the germline V gene. CDR3: CASSHQTSGLWYEQFF.

The V gene is TRBV11-3, the J gene TRBJ1-1. The CDR3 spans 13 residues. Germline loops: CDR1 SGHNT, CDR2 YENEEA. The CDR3 protein is CASSLAGGTEAFF. The full variable domain, in which reference TRBV11-3 and TRBJ1-1 provide the parts outside the CDR3, is EAGVVQSPRYKIIEKKQPVAFWCNPISGHNTLYWYLQNLGQGPELLIRYENEEAVDDSQLPKDRFSAERLKGVDSTLKIQPAELGDSAVYLCASSLAGGTEAFFGQGTRLTVV.

J is TRBJ1-2 and V is TRBV20-1. From germline, CDR1 is DFQATT and CDR2 SNEGSKA (reference sequence). CDR3 length: 16 residues. CDR3 loop: CSARDAVAAGEDGYTF.

The CDR3 reads CSARGTEDYEQYF. The chain employs TRBV20-1 and TRBJ2-7; as DNA is missing, the TRBD1 call by TCRdb cannot be tested. Germline CDR1 reads DFQATT; CDR2 reads SNEGSKA (reference sequence). The CDR3 is 13 residues long.

The chain links TRBV7-9 to TRBJ1-1; with no DNA, the TCRdb D assignment of TRBD1 cannot be verified. Germline V CDR1 and CDR2: SEHNR, FQNEAQ (reference sequence). This CDR3 contains 17 residues. The CDR3 region is CASSPPPAQRSHTEAFF.